This T cell receptor beta chain was captured in a study of blood T cells in healthy people across ages. Germline CDR1 and CDR2: MNHEY and SMNVEV (reference sequence). The CDR3 has 14 amino acids. Trimming pared 4 bases from V and 2 bases from J, leaving 9 bases between. Then a second PCR, running about 6 to 11 cycles, was carried out with a sample-barcoded 5' primer and a J-beta primer mix. TCRdb analysed the 5' RACE reads with MiXCR anew, one entry per CDR3 protein. In the table there are 1 million or so distinct CDR3 sequences, 40% to 55% of which are singletons. This clonotype was counted between two and nine times.

What was sequenced was blood. This clonotype was sampled from a woman aged 55-70 years in good health. The chain links TRBV27 to TRBJ2-1, with D possibly being TRBD2 (6 bases). CDR3 sequence reads: CASSWSGAYNEQFF. CDR3 DNA sequence: TGTGCCAGCAGTTGGTCGGGAGCCTACAATGAGCAGTTCTTC.